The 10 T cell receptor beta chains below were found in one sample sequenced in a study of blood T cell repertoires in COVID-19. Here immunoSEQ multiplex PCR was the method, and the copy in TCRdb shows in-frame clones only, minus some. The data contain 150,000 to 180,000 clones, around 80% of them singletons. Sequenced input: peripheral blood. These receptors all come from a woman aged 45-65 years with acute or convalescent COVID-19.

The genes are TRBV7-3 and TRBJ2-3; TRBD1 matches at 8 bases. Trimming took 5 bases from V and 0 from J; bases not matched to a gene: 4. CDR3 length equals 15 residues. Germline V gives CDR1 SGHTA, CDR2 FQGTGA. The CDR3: CASSLDRDSTDTQYF. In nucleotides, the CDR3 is TGTGCCAGCAGCCTGGACAGGGATAGCACAGATACGCAGTATTTT.

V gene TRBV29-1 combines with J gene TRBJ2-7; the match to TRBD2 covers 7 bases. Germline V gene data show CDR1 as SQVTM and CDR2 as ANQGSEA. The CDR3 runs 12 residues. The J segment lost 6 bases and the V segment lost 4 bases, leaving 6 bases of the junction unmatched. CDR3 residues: CSVGGGAGEQYF. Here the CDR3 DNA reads TGCAGCGTTGGGGGGGGAGCGGGCGAGCAGTACTTC.

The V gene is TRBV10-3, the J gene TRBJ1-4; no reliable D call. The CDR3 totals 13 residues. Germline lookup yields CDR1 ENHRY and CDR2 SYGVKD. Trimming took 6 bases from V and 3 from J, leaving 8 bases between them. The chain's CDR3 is CAIRVTANEKLFF. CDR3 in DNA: TGTGCCATCAGAGTCACAGCTAATGAAAAACTGTTTTTT.

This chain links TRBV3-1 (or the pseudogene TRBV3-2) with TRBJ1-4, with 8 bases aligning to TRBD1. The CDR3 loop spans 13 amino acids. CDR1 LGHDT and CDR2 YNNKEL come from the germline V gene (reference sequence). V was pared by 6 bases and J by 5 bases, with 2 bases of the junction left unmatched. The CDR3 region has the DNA TGTGCCAGCAGACGGGACAGGAATGAAAAACTGTTTTTT. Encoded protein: CASRRDRNEKLFF.

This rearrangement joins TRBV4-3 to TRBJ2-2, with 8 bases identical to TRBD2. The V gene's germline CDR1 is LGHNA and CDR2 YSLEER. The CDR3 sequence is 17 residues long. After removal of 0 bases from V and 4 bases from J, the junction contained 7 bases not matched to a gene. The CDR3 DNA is TGCGCCAGCAGCCAAGAATGGACGGGAGGGGCCACCGGGGAGCTGTTTTTT. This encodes CASSQEWTGGATGELFF.

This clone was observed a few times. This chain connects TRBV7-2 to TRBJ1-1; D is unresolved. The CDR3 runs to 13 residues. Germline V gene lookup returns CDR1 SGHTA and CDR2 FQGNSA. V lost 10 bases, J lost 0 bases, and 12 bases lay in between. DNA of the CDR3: TGTGCCACCAGTTTTTCTATGAACACTGAAGCTTTCTTT. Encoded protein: CATSFSMNTEAFF.

This CDR3 is CASTKVDRAHEQYF. The CDR3 region has the DNA TGTGCCAGCACCAAGGTGGACAGGGCCCACGAGCAGTACTTC. The rearrangement joins TRBV6-5 to TRBJ2-7, with 8 bases fitting TRBD1. This CDR3 has 14 residues. Germline CDR1 is MNHEY and CDR2 is SVGAGI. V was clipped by 7 bases and J by 5 bases; unmatched bases: 10.

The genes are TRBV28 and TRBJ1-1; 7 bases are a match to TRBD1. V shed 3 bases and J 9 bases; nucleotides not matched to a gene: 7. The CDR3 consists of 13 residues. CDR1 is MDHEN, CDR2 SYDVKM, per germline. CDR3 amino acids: CASSLGRTGQAFF. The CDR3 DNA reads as TGTGCCAGCAGTTTGGGTAGGACAGGCCAAGCTTTCTTT. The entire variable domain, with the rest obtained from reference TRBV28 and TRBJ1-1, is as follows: DVKVTQSSRYLVKRTGEKVFLECVQDMDHENMFWYRQDPGLGLRLIYFSYDVKMKEKGDIPEGYSVSREKKERFSLILESASTNQTSMYLCASSLGRTGQAFFGQGTRLTVV.

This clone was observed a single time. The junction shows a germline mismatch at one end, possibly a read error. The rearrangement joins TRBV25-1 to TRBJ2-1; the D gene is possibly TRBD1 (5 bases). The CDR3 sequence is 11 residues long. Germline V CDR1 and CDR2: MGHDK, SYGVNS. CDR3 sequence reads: CASSAGYEEFF. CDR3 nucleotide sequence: TGTGCCAGCTCCGCAGGGTATGAGGAGTTCTTC.

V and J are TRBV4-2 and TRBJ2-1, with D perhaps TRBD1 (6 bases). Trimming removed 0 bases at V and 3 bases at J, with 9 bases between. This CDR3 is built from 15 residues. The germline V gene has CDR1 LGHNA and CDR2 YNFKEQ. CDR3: CASSQDRTVYNEQFF. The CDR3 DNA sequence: TGTGCCAGCAGCCAAGACCGGACAGTCTACAATGAGCAGTTCTTC.